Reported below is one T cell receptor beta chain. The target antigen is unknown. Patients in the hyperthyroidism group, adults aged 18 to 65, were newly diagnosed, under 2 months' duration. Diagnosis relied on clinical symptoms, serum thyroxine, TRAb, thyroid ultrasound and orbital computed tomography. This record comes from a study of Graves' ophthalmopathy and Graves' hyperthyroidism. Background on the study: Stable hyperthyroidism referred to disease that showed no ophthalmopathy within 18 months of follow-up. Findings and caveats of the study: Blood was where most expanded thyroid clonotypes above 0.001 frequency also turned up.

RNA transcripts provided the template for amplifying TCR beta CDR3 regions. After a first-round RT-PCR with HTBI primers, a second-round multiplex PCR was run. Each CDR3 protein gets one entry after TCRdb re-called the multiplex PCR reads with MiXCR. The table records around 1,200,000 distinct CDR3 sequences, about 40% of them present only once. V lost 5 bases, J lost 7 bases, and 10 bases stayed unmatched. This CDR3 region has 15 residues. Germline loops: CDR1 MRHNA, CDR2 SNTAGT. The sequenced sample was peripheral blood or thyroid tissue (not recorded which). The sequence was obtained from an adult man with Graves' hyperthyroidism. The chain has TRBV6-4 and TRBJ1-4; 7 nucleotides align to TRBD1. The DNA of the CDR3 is TGTGCCAGCAGTTACCTACAGGGGACCGGTGAAAAACTGTTTTTT. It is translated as CASSYLQGTGEKLFF.